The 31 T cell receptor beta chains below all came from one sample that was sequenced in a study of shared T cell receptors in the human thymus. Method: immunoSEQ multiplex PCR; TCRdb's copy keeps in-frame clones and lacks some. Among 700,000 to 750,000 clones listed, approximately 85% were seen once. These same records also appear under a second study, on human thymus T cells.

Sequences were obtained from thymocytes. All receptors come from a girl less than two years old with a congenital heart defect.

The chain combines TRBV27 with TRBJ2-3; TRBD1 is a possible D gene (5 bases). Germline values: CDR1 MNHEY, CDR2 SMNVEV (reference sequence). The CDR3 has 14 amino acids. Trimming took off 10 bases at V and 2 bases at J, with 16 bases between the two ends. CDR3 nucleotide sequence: TGTGCCACCCGGCAGGGTGGGGACACAGATACGCAGTATTTT. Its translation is CATRQGGDTDTQYF.

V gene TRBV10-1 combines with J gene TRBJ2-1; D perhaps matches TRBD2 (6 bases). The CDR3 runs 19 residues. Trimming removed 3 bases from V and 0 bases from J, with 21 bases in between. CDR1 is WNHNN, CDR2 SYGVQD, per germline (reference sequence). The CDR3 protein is CASSDSGGAPNISYNEQFF. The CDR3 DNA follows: TGCGCCAGCAGTGATAGCGGCGGGGCCCCCAATATCTCCTACAATGAGCAGTTCTTC.

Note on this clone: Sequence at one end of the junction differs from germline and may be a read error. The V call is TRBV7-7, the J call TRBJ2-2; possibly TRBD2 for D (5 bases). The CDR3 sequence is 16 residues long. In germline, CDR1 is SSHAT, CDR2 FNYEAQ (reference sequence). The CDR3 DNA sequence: TGTGCTAGCAGCCCAGGACGGGATACTGTTACCGGGGAGCTGTTTTTT. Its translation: CASSPGRDTVTGELFF.

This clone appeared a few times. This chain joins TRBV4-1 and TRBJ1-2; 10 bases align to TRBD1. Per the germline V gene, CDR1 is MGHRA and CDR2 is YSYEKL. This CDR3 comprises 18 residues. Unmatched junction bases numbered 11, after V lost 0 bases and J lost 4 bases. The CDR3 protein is CASSQDHDGTGEGYGYTF. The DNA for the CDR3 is TGCGCCAGCAGCCAAGATCATGATGGGACAGGGGAAGGCTATGGCTACACCTTC.

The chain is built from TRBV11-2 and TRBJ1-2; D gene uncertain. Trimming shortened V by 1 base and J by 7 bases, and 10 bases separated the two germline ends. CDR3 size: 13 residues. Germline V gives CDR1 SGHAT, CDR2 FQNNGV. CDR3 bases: TGTGCCAGCAGCTTAGGAGGTGGCGTTGGCTACACCTTC. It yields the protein CASSLGGGVGYTF.

CDR3 amino acids: CASSSGLGELKGVNTEAFF. The CDR3 region has the DNA TGTGCCAGCAGCTCGGGCCTCGGGGAGTTGAAGGGGGTGAACACTGAAGCTTTCTTT. The V gene is TRBV7-6, the J gene TRBJ1-1, with a weak D call TRBD1 (6 bases). Trimming left V 4 bases short and J 0 bases short, with 24 bases between. From germline, CDR1 is SGHVS and CDR2 FNYEAQ. The CDR3 is 19 residues long. The complete variable domain, with remaining parts taken from reference TRBV7-6 and TRBJ1-1, reads GAGVSQSPRYKVTKRGQDVALRCDPISGHVSLYWYRQALGQGPEFLTYFNYEAQQDKSGLPNDRFSAERPEGSISTLTIQRTEQRDSAMYRCASSSGLGELKGVNTEAFFGQGTRLTVV.

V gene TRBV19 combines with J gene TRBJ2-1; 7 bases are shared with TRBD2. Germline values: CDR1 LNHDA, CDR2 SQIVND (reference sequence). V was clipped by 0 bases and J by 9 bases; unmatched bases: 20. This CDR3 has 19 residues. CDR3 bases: TGTGCCAGTAGTATAGACCGAGCCACTAGCGTTGGTGATAATGGTGAGCAGTTCTTC. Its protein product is CASSIDRATSVGDNGEQFF.

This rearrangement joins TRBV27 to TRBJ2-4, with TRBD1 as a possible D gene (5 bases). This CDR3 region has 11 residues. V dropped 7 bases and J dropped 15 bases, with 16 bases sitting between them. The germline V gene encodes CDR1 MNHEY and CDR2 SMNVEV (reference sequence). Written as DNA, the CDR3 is TGTGCCAGCAAGGAGCTAGGGGCCTTGTACTTC. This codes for CASKELGALYF.

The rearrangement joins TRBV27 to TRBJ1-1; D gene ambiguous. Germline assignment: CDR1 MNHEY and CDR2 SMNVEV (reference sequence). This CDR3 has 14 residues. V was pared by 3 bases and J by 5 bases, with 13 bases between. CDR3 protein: CASSFFTNPTEAFF. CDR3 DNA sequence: TGTGCCAGCAGTTTTTTCACAAATCCTACTGAAGCTTTCTTT.

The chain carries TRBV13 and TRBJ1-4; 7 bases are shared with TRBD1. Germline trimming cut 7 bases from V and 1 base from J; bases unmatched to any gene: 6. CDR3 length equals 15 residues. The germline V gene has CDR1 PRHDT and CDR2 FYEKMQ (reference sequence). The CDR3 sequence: CASTPRDRTNEKLFF. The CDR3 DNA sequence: TGTGCCAGCACCCCCCGGGACAGAACTAATGAAAAACTGTTTTTT. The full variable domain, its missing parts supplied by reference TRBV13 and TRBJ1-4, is AAGVIQSPRHLIKEKRETATLKCYPIPRHDTVYWYQQGPGQDPQFLISFYEKMQSDKGSIPDRFSAQQFSDYHSELNMSSLELGDSALYFCASTPRDRTNEKLFFGSGTQLSVL.

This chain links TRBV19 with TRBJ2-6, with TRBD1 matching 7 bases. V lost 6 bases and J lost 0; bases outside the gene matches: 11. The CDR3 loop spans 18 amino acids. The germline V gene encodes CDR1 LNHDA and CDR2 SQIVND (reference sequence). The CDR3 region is CASRLDRSSCSGANVLTF. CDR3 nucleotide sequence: TGTGCCAGTAGGCTGGACAGGTCTTCTTGCTCTGGGGCCAACGTCCTGACTTTC.

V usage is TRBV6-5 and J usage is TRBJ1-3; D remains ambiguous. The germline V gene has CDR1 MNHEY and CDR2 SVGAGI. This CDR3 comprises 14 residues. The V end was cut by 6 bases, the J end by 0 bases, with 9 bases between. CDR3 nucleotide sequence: TGTGCCAGCAGACCTATAAACTCTGGAAACACCATATATTTT. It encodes CASRPINSGNTIYF.

The CDR3 region has the DNA TGTGCCAGCAACCAGCTCAGGGGCTACGAGCAGTACTTC. Translated, it gives CASNQLRGYEQYF. The chain employs TRBV11-2 and TRBJ2-7, with D possibly TRBD1 on 6 matching bases. This CDR3 contains 13 residues. CDR1 is SGHAT, CDR2 FQNNGV, per germline. V was trimmed by 7 bases and J by 3 bases, leaving 13 bases between them.

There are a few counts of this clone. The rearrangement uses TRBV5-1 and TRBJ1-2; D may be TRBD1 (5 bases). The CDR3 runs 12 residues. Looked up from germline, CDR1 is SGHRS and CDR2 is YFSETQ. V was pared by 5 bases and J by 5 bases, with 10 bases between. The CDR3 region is CASSRGGYGYTF. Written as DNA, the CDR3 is TGCGCCAGCAGTCGCGGGGGGTATGGCTACACCTTC.

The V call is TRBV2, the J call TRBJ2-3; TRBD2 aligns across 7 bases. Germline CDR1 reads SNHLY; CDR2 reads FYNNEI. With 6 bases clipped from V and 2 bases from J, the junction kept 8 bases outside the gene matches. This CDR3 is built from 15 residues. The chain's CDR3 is CASSPLACSTDTQYF. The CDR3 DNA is TGTGCCAGCAGCCCACTAGCGTGCTCCACAGATACGCAGTATTTT.

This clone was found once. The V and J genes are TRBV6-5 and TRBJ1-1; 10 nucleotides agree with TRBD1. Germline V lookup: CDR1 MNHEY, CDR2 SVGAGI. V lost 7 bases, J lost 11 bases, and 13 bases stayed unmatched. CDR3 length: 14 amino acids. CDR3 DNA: TGTGCCAGCAACAACTTCCGGGACAGGGGTAGGGCTTTCTTT. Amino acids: CASNNFRDRGRAFF.

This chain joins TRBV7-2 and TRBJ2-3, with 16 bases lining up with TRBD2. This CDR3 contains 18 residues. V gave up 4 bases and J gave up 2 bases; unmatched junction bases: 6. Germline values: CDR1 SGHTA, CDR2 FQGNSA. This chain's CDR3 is CASSSGTSGGAFTDTQYF. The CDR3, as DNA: TGTGCCAGCAGCTCCGGGACTAGCGGGGGGGCCTTCACAGATACGCAGTATTTT.

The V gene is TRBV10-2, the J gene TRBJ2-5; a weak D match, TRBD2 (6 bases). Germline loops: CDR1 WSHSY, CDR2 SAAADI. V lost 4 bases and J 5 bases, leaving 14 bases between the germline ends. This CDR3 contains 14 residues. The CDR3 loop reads CASSVGGTGETQYF. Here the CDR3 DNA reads TGCGCCAGCAGTGTAGGAGGGACCGGGGAGACCCAGTACTTC.

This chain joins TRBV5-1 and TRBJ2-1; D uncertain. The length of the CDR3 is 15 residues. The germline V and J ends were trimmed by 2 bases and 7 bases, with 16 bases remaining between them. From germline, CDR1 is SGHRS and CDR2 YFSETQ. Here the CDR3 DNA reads TGCGCCAGCAGCTTAGAAACACCGGGTGGGAATGAGCAGTTCTTC. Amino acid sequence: CASSLETPGGNEQFF.

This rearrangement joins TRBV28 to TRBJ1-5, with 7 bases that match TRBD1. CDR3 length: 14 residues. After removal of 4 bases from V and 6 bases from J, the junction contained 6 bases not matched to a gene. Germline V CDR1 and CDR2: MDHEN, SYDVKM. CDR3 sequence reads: CASSSDDRVQPQHF. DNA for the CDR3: TGTGCCAGCAGTTCGGACGACAGGGTTCAGCCCCAGCATTTT.

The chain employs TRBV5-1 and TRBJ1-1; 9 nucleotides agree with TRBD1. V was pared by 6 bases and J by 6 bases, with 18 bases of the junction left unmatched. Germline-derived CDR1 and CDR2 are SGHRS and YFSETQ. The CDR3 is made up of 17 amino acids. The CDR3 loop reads CASTESEPGQGTPEAFF. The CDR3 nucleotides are TGCGCCAGCACCGAATCGGAACCGGGACAGGGCACCCCTGAAGCTTTCTTT.

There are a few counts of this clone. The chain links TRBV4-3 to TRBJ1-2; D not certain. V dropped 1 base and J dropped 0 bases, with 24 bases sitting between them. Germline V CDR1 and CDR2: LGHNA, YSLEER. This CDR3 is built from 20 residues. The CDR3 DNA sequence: TGCGCCAGCAGCCAAGGAGGCCCCCCTAAGAAGGCGGGAACTAACTATGGCTACACCTTC. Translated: CASSQGGPPKKAGTNYGYTF.

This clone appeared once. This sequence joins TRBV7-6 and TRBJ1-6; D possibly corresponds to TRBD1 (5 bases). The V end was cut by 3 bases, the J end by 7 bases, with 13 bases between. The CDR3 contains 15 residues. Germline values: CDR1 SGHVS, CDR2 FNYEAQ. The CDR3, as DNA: TGTGCCAGCAGCTTGGACATAAAAGAAAATTCACCCCTCCACTTT. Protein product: CASSLDIKENSPLHF.

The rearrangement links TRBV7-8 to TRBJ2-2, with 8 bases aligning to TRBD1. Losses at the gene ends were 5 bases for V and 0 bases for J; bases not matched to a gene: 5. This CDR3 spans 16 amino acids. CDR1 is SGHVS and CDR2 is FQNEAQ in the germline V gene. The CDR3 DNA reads TGTGCCAGCAGCCGGGCGACAGGGGCGAACACCGGGGAGCTGTTTTTT. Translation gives CASSRATGANTGELFF.

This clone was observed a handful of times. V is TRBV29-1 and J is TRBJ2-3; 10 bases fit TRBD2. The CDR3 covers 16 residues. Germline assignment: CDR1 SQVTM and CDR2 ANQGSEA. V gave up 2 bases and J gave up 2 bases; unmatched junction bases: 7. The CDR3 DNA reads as TGCAGCGTTGAATTTCTAGCGGGGGTTATCACAGATACGCAGTATTTT. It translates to CSVEFLAGVITDTQYF.

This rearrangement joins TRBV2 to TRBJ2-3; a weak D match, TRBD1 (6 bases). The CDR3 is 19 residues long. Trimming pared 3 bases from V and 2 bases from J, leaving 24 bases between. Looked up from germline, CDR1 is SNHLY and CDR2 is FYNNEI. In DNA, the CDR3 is TGTGCCAGCAGTGACATCTGGGGACATCCCCACCACACCACAGATACGCAGTATTTT. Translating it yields CASSDIWGHPHHTTDTQYF.

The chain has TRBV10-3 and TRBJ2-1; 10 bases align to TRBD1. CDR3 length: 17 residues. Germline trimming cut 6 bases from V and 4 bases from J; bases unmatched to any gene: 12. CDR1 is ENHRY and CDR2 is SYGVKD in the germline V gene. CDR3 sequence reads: CAIRTGGEGGWYNEQFF. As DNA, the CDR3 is TGTGCCATCAGGACAGGGGGCGAAGGGGGTTGGTACAATGAGCAGTTCTTC.

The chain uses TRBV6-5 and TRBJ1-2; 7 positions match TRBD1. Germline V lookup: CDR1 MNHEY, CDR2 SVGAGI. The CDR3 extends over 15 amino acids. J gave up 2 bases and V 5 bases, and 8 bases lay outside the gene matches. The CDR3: CASSPWDRQNYGYTF. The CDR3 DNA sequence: TGTGCCAGCAGTCCCTGGGACAGACAAAACTATGGCTACACCTTC.

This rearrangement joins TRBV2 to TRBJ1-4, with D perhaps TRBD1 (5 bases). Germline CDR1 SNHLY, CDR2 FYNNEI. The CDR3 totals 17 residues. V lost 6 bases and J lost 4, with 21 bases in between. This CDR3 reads CASRAHAGGGDNEKLFF. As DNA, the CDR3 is TGTGCCAGCAGAGCCCATGCCGGGGGGGGAGATAATGAAAAACTGTTTTTT.

CDR3 in amino acids: CASSLVTKGENTEAFF. DNA for the CDR3: TGTGCCAGCAGCTTAGTAACTAAGGGGGAGAATACTGAAGCTTTCTTT. This chain connects TRBV7-9 to TRBJ1-1; D is perhaps TRBD1 (6 bases). The CDR3 runs to 16 residues. V was cut by 1 base and J by 5 bases, with 17 bases left in between. From germline, CDR1 is SEHNR and CDR2 FQNEAQ (reference sequence).

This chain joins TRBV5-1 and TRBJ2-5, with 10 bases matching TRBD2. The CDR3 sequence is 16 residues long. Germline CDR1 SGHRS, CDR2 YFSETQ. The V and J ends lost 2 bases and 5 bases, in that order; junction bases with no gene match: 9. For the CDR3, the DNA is TGCGCCAGCAGCTTAACCGAGCGGGGGGGCAGGGAGACCCAGTACTTC. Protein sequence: CASSLTERGGRETQYF.